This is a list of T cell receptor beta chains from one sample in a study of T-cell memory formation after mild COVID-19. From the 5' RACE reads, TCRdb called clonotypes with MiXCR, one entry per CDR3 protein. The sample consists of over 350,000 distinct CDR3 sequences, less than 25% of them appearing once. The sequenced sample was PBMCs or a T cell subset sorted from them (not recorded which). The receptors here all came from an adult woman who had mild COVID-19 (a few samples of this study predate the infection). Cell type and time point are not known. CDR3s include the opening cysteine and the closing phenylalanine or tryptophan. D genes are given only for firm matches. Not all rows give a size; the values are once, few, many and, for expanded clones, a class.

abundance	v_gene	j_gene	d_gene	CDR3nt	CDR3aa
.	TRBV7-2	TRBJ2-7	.	TGTGCCAGCAGCTTAGGAGTCGGAACCTACGAGCAGTACTTC	CASSLGVGTYEQYF
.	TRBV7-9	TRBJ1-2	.	TGTGCCAGCACGCCTGCTAACTATGGCTACACCTTC	CASTPANYGYTF
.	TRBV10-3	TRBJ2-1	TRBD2	TGTGCCATCACCGGGACTAGCGGGGTCTCCTACAATGAGCAGTTCTTC	CAITGTSGVSYNEQFF
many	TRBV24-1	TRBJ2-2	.	TGTGCCACCAGCACTGAGCACCCGAACACCGGGGAGCTGTTTTTT	CATSTEHPNTGELFF
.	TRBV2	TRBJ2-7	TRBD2	TGTGCCAGCAGATCATTATCCTTAGCGGGAGGGCAAGCATACGAGCAGTACTTC	CASRSLSLAGGQAYEQYF
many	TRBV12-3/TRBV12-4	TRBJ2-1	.	TGTGCCAGCAGTTTCACGGGAACCTACAATGAGCAGTTCTTC	CASSFTGTYNEQFF
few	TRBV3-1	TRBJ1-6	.	TGTGCCAGCAGCCTTCACAGAGATAATTCACCCCTCCACTTT	CASSLHRDNSPLHF
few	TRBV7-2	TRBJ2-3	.	TGTGCCAGCAGCTCCGGCTGGTTCACAGATACGCAGTATTTT	CASSSGWFTDTQYF
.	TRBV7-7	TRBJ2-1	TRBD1	TGTGCCAGCAGCCGCGACAGGGGCCTCTACAATGAGCAGTTCTTC	CASSRDRGLYNEQFF
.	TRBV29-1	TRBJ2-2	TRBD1	TGCAGCGGAGTCACAGGGGGAAAAAACACCGGGGAGCTGTTTTTT	CSGVTGGKNTGELFF
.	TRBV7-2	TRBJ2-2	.	TGTGCCAGCAGCTCAGATGGAAGCCTTGGACTATACACCGGGGAGCTGTTTTTT	CASSSDGSLGLYTGELFF
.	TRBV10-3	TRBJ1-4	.	TGTGCCATCAGTAGGACAGATAATGAAAAACTGTTTTTT	CAISRTDNEKLFF
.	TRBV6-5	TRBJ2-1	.	TGTGCCAGCAGTCTCCGGGGGGCAGGGGGTAATGAGCAGTTCTTC	CASSLRGAGGNEQFF
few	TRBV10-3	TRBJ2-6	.	TGTGCCATCAGCAGGGGTCCAGGGGCCAACGTCCTGACTTTC	CAISRGPGANVLTF
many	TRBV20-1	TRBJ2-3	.	TGCAGTGCTAGAGATGGGCCTTTGGGCTTTGGGGCTCATACGCAGTATTTT	CSARDGPLGFGAHTQYF
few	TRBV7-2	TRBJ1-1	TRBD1	TGTGCCAGCAGCCGTGGGGACAGAGGAGCTTTCTTT	CASSRGDRGAFF
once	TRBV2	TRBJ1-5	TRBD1	TGTGCCAGCAGTGCAGGGGGCAGGTATCAGCCCCAGCATTTT	CASSAGGRYQPQHF
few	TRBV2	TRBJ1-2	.	TGTGCCAGCAGACCCCGCTTATGGGGCGCTCGTTATGGCTACACCTTC	CASRPRLWGARYGYTF
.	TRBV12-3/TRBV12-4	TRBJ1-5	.	TGTGCCAGCAGTCCGTCGAGTTATCAGCCCCAGCATTTT	CASSPSSYQPQHF
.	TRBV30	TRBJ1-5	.	TGTGCCTGGAGGAGTCAGGTCCTAGAGCCCCAGCATTTT	CAWRSQVLEPQHF
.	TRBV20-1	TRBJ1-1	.	TGCAGTGCTCAAAGTGACAGATCTTTAGCTTTCTTT	CSAQSDRSLAFF
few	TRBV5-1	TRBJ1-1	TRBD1	TGCGCCAGCAGGGAACAGGGGGGAAGCACTGAAGCTTTCTTT	CASREQGGSTEAFF
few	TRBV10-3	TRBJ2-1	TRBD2	TGTGCCATCAGTGCGGGAGCGGGGTATGAGCAGTTCTTC	CAISAGAGYEQFF
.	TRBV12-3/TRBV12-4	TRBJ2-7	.	TGTGCCAGCAGTTCCAGAGAGGACTATTACTACGAGCAGTACTTC	CASSSREDYYYEQYF
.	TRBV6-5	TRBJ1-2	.	TGTGCCAGAACCCCGACCCCAGGGGACCATGGCTACACCTTC	CARTPTPGDHGYTF
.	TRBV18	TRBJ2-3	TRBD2	TGTGCCAGCTCACCACTGACTAGCGGGAGTACAGATACGCAGTATTTT	CASSPLTSGSTDTQYF
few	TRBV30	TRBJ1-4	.	TGTGCCTGGAGATCCCCCAGAATTAATGAAAAACTGTTTTTT	CAWRSPRINEKLFF
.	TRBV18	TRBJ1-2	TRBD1	TGTGCCAGCTCACCACGCCAGGGGGGGGATAACTATGGCTACACCTTC	CASSPRQGGDNYGYTF
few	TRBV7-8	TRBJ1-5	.	TGTGCCAGCAGCTTCGGTGGGCAGATCGCTAATCAGCCCCAGCATTTT	CASSFGGQIANQPQHF
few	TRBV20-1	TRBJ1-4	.	TGCAGTGCTAGAGATAACGCCAGAGAAAAACTGTTTTTT	CSARDNAREKLFF
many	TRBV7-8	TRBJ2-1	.	TGTGCCAGCAGCTTAGCTCCGGGAGTCTATCAGTTCTTC	CASSLAPGVYQFF
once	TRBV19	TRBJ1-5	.	TGTGCCAGTAGTATGGCCGAATGGGCGACCCAGCATTTT	CASSMAEWATQHF
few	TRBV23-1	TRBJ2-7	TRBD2	TGCGCCAGCAGTCAGGGCAGGAGTACTGAATCGACTAGCGCTACCTACGAGCAGTACTTC	CASSQGRSTESTSATYEQYF
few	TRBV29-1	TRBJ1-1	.	TGCAGCGGCGAGGACGTAGAAGCTTTCTTT	CSGEDVEAFF
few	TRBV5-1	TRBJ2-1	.	TGCGCCAGCAGCTTGCGGCTAGCTGTTGGCGGGGAGCAGTTCTTC	CASSLRLAVGGEQFF
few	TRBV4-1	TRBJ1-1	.	TGCGCCAGCAGCCAAGTTGGGAAGGGAAGGACTGAAGCTTTCTTT	CASSQVGKGRTEAFF
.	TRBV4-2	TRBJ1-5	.	TGTGCCAGCAGCCAAGTGTCGGGGGCCAATCAGCCCCAGCATTTT	CASSQVSGANQPQHF
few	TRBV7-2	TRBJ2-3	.	TGTGCCAGCAGACACGCGGCGGGCACAGATACGCAGTATTTT	CASRHAAGTDTQYF
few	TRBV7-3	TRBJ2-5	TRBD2	TGTGCCAGCAGCTTAATCGGCGGGAGTTCGGGAGAGACCCAGTACTTC	CASSLIGGSSGETQYF
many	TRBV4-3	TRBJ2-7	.	TGCGCCAGCAGCCAAGTTAAACCCGGGACTCCCGCCGGTGAGCAGTACTTC	CASSQVKPGTPAGEQYF
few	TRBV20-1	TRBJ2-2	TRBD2	TGCAGTGCTAGCAACCCTAGCGGGGGGCAGAAAGGGGAGCTGTTTTTT	CSASNPSGGQKGELFF
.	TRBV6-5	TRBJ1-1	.	TGTGCCAGCAGTCTGGGGGAACCGAACACTGAAGCTTTCTTT	CASSLGEPNTEAFF
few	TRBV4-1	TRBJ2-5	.	TGCGCCAGCAGCCTCCGGGTGGGGGGAAGAGAGACCCAGTACTTC	CASSLRVGGRETQYF
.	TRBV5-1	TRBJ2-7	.	TGCGCCAGCAGCTTGGGGGGCGGATACTCCTACGAGCAGTACTTC	CASSLGGGYSYEQYF
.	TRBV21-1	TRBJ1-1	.	TGTGCCAGCAGTAATCCCCCCGGGGGGAACACTGAAGCTTTCTTT	CASSNPPGGNTEAFF
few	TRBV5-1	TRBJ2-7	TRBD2	TGCGCCAGCAGCTTGGAGACTAGCGGGATCTACGAGCAGTACTTC	CASSLETSGIYEQYF
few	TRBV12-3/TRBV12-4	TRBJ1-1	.	TGTGCCAGCAGCTGGAATAAAGAAGCTTTCTTT	CASSWNKEAFF
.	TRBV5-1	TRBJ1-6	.	TGCGCCAGCAGCTTATCACGTAATCCACCCCTCCACTTT	CASSLSRNPPLHF
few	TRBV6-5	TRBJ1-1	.	TGTGCCAGCAGTGATACAGTGATGAACACTGAAGCTTTCTTT	CASSDTVMNTEAFF
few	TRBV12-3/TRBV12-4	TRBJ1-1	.	TGTGCCAGCAGTTTAACCTCTGTAATGGCTTTCTTT	CASSLTSVMAFF
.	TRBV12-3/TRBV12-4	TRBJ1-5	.	TGTGCCAGCAGTTTAATCCTAACGGGTCAGAACAATCAGCCCCAGCATTTT	CASSLILTGQNNQPQHF
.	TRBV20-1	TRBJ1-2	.	TGCAGTGCTAGATGGGGCTATGGCTACACCTTC	CSARWGYGYTF
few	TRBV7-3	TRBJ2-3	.	TGTGCCAGCAGCCGCGACTGGATCACAGATACGCAGTATTTT	CASSRDWITDTQYF
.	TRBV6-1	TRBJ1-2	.	TGTGCCAGCAAGGGGGTTCTACCCTCTCGGCTCTATGGCTACACCTTC	CASKGVLPSRLYGYTF
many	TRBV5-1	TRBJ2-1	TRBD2	TGCGCCAGCAGCTTATCTCCCCTAGCGGGAGGGTATAATGAGCAGTTCTTC	CASSLSPLAGGYNEQFF